This T cell receptor beta chain is from a study of blood T cell repertoires in COVID-19. The CDR3 contains 12 residues. Germline CDR1 reads LGHDT; CDR2 reads YNNKEL (reference sequence). With 4 bases removed from V and 4 bases from J, the gap between germline ends came to 7 bases. Assay: immunoSEQ multiplex PCR; the TCRdb copy retains only in-frame clones and omits some. Among some 270,000 clones, approximately 85% were seen once, and the ten largest hold approximately 10%. The TCR was taken from a woman in her 70s with acute or convalescent COVID-19. The rearrangement links TRBV3-1 (or the pseudogene TRBV3-2) to TRBJ1-2; D not certain. The material sequenced was peripheral blood. The CDR3 bases are TGTGCCAGCAGCCGACGAGGCTATGGCTACACCTTC. It yields the protein CASSRRGYGYTF.